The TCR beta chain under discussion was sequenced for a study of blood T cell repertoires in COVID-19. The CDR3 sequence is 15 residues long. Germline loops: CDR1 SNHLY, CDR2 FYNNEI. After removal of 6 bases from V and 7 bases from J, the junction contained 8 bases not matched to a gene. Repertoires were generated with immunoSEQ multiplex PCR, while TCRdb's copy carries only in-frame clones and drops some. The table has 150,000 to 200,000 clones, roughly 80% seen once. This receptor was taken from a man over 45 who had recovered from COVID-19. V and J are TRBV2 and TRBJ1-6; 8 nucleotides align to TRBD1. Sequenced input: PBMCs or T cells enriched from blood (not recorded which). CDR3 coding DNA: TGTGCCAGCAGAGCCCCGGCAGGGGGCAATTCACCCCTCCACTTT. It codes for CASRAPAGGNSPLHF.